This TCR beta chain was recovered during a study of spatial heterogeneity in lung cancer. Study results and limitations: More often at tumor resection than at routine follow-up, ubiquitous expanded tumor TCRs were detected in the blood.

Each CDR3 protein gets one entry after TCRdb re-called the 5' RACE reads with MiXCR. The repertoire has more than 35,000 distinct CDR3 sequences, 5.2% of them found once; the top ten carry about 28%. The CDR3 sequence is 14 residues long. Per germline, CDR1 MDHEN and CDR2 SYDVKM. Trimming cost V 2 bases and J 5 bases, with 13 bases left between them. This clonotype appeared many times. No antigen is known for it. Time point indicated: sample taken at primary tumor resection. The authors sequenced whole RNA from tumor, nontumor lung or frozen PBMC without sorting. The V gene is TRBV28, the J gene TRBJ2-7, with D possibly being TRBD1 (5 bases). The sequence was collected from a female donor with early-stage non-small cell lung cancer. Sequenced material: PBMCs, taken at surgery. The CDR3 sequence is CASSLGAEFNEQYF. CDR3 in DNA: TGTGCCAGCAGTTTAGGGGCAGAGTTCAACGAGCAGTACTTC.